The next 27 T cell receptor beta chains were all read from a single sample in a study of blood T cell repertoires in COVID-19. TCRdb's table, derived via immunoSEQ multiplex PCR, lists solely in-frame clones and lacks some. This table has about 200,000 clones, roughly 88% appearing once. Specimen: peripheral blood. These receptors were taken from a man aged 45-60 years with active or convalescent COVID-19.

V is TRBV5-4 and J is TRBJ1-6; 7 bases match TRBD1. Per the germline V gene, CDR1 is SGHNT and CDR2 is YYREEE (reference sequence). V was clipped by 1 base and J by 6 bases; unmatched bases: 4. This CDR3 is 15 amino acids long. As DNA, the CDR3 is TGTGCCAGCAGCTTGACACAGGGGAGTAATTCACCCCTCCACTTT. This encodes CASSLTQGSNSPLHF.

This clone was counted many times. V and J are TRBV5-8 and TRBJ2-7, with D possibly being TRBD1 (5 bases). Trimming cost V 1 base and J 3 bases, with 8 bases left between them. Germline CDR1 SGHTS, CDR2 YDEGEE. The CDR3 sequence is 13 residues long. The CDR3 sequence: CASSLTDSYEQYF. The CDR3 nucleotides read TGTGCCAGCAGCTTGACCGACAGCTACGAGCAGTACTTC.

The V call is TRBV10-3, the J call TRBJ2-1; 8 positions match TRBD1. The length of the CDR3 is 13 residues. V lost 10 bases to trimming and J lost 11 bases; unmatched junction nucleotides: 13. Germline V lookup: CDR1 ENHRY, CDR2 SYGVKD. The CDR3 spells CASRGTGLTKQFF. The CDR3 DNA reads TGTGCCAGCCGGGGGACAGGCCTTACCAAGCAGTTCTTC.

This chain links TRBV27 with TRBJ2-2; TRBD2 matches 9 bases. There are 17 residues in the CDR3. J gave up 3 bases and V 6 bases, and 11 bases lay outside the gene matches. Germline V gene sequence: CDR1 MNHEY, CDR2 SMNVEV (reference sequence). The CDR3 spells CASRVQGLAGYTGELFF. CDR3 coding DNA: TGTGCCAGCAGAGTTCAGGGGCTAGCGGGGTACACCGGGGAGCTGTTTTTT.

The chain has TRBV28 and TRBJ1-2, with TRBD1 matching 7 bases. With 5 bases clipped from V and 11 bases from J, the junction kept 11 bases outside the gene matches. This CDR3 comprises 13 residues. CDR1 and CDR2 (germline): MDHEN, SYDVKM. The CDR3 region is CASSGGGGTWYTF. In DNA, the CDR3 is TGTGCCAGCAGTGGAGGGGGCGGGACTTGGTACACCTTC.

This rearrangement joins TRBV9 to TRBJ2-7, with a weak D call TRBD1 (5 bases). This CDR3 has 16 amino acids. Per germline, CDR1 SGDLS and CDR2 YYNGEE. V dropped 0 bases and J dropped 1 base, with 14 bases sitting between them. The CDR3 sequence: CASSVGGPGHSYEQYV. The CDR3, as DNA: TGTGCCAGCAGCGTAGGAGGCCCAGGACATTCCTACGAGCAGTACGTC.

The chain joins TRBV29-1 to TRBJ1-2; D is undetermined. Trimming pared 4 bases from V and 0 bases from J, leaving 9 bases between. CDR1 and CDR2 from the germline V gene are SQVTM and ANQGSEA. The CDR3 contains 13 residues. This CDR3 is CSVVEVSNYGYTF. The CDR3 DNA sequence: TGCAGCGTTGTCGAGGTTTCTAACTATGGCTACACCTTC.

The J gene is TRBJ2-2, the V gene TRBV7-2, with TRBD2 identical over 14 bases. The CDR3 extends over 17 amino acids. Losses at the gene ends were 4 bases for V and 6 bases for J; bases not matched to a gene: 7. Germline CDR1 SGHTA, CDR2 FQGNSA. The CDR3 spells CASSYDLTSGGAGELFF. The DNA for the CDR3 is TGTGCCAGCAGCTACGACCTGACTAGCGGGGGGGCCGGGGAGCTGTTTTTT.

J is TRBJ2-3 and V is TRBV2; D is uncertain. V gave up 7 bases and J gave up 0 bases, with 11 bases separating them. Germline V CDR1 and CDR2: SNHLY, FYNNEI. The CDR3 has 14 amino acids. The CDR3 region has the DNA TGTGCCAGCAAACCTAGAACTAGCACAGATACGCAGTATTTT. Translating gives CASKPRTSTDTQYF.

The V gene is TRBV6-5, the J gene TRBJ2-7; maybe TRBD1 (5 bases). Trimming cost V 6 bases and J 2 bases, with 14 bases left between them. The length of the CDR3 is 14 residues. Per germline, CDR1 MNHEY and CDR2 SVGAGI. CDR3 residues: CASRPQAGTYEQYV. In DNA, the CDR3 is TGTGCCAGCAGACCACAGGCAGGCACCTACGAGCAGTACGTC.

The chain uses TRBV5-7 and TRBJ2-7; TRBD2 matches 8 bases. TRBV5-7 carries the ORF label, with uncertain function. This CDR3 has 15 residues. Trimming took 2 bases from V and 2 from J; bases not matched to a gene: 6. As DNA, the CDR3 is TGTGCCAGCAGCTTTGGACTAGCCTTCGCCTACGAGCAGTACGTC. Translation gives CASSFGLAFAYEQYV.

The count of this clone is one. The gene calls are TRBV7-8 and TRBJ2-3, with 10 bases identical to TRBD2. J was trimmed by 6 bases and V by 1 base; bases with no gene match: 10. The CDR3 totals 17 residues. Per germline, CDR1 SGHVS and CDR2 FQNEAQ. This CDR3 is CASSLDSGLAGADTQYF. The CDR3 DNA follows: TGTGCCAGCAGCTTAGATAGTGGCCTAGCGGGAGCCGATACGCAGTATTTT. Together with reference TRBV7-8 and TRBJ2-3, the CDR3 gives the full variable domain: GAGVSQSPRYKVAKRGQDVALRCDPISGHVSLFWYQQALGQGPEFLTYFQNEAQLDKSGLPSDRFFAERPEGSVSTLKIQRTQQEDSAVYLCASSLDSGLAGADTQYFGPGTRLTVL.

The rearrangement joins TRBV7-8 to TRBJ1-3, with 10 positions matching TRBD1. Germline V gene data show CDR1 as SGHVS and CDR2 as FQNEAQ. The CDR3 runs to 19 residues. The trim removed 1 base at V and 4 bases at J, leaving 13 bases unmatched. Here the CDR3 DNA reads TGTGCCAGCAGCTTAGTACCTCTCGGGACAGGGGTGCGGGGAAACACCATATATTTT. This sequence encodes CASSLVPLGTGVRGNTIYF.

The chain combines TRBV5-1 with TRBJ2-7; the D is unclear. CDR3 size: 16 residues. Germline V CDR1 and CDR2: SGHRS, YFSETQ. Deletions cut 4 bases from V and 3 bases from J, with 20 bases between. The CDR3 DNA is TGCGCCAGCAGCCTTCTCGGGTCCAGCCCCTACTACGAGCAGTACTTC. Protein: CASSLLGSSPYYEQYF.

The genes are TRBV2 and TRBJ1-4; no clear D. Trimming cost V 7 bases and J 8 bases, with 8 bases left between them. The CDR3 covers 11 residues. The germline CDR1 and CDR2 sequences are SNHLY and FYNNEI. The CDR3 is CASKSGEKLFF. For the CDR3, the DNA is TGTGCCAGCAAAAGCGGGGAAAAACTGTTTTTT. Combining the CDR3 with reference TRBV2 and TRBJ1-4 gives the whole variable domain EPEVTQTPSHQVTQMGQEVILRCVPISNHLYFYWYRQILGQKVEFLVSFYNNEISEKSEIFDDQFSVERPDGSNFTLKIRSTKLEDSAMYFCASKSGEKLFFGSGTQLSVL.

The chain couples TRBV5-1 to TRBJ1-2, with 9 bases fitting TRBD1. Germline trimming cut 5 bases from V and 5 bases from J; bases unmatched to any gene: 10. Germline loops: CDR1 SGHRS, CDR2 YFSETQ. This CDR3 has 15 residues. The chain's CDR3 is CASRETGQGPYGYTF. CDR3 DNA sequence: TGCGCCAGCAGGGAGACGGGACAGGGACCTTATGGCTACACCTTC.

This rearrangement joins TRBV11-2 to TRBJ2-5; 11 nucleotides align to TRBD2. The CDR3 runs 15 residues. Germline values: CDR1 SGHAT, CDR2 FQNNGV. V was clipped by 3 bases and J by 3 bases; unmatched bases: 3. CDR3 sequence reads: CASSLGLAAEETQYF. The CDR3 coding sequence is TGTGCCAGCAGCTTGGGACTAGCGGCGGAAGAGACCCAGTACTTC.

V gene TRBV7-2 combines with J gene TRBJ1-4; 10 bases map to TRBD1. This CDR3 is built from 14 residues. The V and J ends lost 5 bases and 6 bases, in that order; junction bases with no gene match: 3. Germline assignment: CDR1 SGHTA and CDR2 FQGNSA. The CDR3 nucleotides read TGTGCCAGCAGCGCGGACAGGGGGGATGAAAAACTGTTTTTT. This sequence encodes CASSADRGDEKLFF.

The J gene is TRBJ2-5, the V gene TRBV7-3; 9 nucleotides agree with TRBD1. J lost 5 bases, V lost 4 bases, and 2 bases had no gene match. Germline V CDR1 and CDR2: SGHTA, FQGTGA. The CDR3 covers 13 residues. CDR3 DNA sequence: TGTGCCAGCAGCTCGACAGGGGGGGAGACCCAGTACTTC. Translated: CASSSTGGETQYF. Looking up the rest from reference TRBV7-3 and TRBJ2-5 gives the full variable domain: GAGVSQTPSNKVTEKGKYVELRCDPISGHTALYWYRQSLGQGPEFLIYFQGTGAADDSGLPNDRFFAVRPEGSVSTLKIQRTERGDSAVYLCASSSTGGETQYFGPGTRLLVL.

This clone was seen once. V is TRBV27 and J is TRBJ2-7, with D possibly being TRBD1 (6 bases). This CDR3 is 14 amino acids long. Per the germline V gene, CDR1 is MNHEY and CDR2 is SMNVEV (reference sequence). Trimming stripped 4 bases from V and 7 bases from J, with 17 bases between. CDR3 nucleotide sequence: TGTGCCAGCAGTTCCCAGGGGAACGTCCGGGAGCAGTACTTC. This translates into CASSSQGNVREQYF.

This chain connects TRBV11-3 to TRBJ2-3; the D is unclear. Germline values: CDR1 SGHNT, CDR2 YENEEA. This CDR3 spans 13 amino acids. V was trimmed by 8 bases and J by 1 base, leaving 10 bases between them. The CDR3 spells CASGLQGTDTQYF. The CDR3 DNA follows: TGTGCCAGCGGGCTTCAGGGCACAGATACGCAGTATTTT.

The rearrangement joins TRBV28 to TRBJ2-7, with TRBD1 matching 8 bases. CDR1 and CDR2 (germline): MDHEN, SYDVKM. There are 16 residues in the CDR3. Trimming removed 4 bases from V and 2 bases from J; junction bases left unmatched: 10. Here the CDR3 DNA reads TGTGCCAGCAGTTCCCCATCCACAGGGGGTCCCTACGAGCAGTACTTC. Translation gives CASSSPSTGGPYEQYF.

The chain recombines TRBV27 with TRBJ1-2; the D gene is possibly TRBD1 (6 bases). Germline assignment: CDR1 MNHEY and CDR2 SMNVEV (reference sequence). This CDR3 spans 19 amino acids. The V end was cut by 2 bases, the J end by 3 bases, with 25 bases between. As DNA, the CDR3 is TGTGCCAGCAGTTTAAGTCGGGGGGCTAAAGGCCCCTCCCACTATGGCTACACCTTC. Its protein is CASSLSRGAKGPSHYGYTF.

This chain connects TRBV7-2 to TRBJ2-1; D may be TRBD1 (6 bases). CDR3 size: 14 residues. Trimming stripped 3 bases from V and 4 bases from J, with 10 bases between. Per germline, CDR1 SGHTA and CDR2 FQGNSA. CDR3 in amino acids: CASSLGHLYNEQFF. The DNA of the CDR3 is TGTGCCAGCAGCTTGGGACACCTATACAATGAGCAGTTCTTC. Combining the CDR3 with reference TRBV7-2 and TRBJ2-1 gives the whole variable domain GAGVSQSPSNKVTEKGKDVELRCDPISGHTALYWYRQSLGQGLEFLIYFQGNSAPDKSGLPSDRFSAERTGGSVSTLTIQRTQQEDSAVYLCASSLGHLYNEQFFGPGTRLTVL.

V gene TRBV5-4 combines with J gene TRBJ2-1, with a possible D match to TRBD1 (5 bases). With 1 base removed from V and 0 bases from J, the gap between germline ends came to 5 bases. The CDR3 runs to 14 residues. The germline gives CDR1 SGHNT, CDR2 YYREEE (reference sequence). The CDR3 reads CASSLQGSYNEQFF. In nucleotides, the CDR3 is TGTGCCAGCAGCTTGCAGGGCTCCTACAATGAGCAGTTCTTC.

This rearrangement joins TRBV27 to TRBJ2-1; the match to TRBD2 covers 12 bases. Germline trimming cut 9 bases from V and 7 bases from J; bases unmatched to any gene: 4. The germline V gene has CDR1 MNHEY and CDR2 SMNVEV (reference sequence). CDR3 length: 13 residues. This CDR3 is CASGLAGLNEQFF. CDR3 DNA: TGTGCCAGTGGACTAGCGGGATTGAATGAGCAGTTCTTC.

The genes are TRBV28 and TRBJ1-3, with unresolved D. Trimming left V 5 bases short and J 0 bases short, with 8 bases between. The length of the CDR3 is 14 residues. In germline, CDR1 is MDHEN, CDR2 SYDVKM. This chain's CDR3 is CASSLSTSGNTIYF. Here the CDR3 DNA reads TGTGCCAGCAGTCTTAGTACCTCTGGAAACACCATATATTTT.